This T cell receptor (beta chain) came from a study of blood T cell repertoires in COVID-19. Study overall: Sites across the United States, Italy and Spain contributed samples from acute and convalescent COVID-19. T cells, B-cell-depleted T cells, or PBMCs provided the cDNA or gDNA that served as material.

The germline V gene has CDR1 SGDLS and CDR2 YYNGEE. Trimming stripped 0 bases from V and 4 bases from J, with 7 bases between. The CDR3 length is 13 residues. Original handling: Estimation of nucleated cell counts was performed using reference gene primer amplification. The protocol was immunoSEQ multiplex PCR, while the TCRdb copy is restricted to in-frame clones and leaves out a portion. V and J calls and clone size come straight from that table; D and trimming were deduced from the DNA. The sample holds about 56,000 clones; 84% are singletons and the top ten take around 13%. The chain couples TRBV9 to TRBJ1-1; D unresolved. What was sequenced was peripheral blood. This TCR derives from a woman over 75 with acute or convalescent COVID-19. The CDR3 DNA is TGTGCCAGCAGCGTAGGCGTTGGCACTGAAGCTTTCTTT. Amino acid sequence: CASSVGVGTEAFF.